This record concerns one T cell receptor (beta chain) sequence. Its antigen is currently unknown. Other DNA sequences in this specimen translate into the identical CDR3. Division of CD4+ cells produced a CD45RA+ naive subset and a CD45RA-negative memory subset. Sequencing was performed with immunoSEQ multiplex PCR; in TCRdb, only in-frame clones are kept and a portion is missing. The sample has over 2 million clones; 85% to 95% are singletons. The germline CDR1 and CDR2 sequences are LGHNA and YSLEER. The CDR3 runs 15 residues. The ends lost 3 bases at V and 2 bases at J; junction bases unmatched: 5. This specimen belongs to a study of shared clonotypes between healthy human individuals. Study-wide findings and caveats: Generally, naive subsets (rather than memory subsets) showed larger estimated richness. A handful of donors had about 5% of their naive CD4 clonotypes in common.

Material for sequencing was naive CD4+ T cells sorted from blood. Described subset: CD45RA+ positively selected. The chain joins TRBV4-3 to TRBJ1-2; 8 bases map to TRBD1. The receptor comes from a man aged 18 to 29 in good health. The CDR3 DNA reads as TGCGCCAGCAGCCAGGTTACAGGGGGAAACTATGGCTACACCTTC. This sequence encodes CASSQVTGGNYGYTF.